This T cell receptor (beta chain) originates from a study of spatial heterogeneity in lung cancer (dated by TCRdb to about 2019). The study in broad terms: More beta-chain than alpha-chain transcripts were consistently detected, likely reflecting higher beta-chain transcript abundance. In the raw uncorrected reads, each unique combination of TCR and UMI appeared on average more than ten times. In non-small cell lung cancer, the study quantitatively compared TCR alpha and beta repertoires across several tumor regions, matched nontumor lung, and blood. The study linked features of the TCR repertoire to counts of nonsynonymous mutations, which were determined by whole-exome sequencing of tumor tissue. At surgery, 200 or so tumor regions, 61 to 75 matched nontumor lung samples and a few dozen PBMC samples were TCR-sequenced for both alpha and beta chains. Study-wide conclusions, independent of this receptor: Ubiquitous expanded tumor TCRs were found in blood more often at tumor resection than at routine follow-up. Confirming at a functional level the hypothesis that regional TCRs recognize regional mutations was considered to require additional single-cell paired TCR alpha and beta sequencing.

The label giving this sample's time point can be read as: sample taken at primary tumor resection. TCR sequencing used whole RNA extracted from tumor and nontumor lung tissue, or from cryopreserved PBMC samples, without cell sorting. The donors were 70 or so patients from the lung TRACERx cohort who had early-stage, untreated non-small cell lung cancer. A patient was chosen for TCR sequencing only when enough RNA was available from at least two tumor regions. Library method: 5' RACE. The run used a NextSeq 500. In the TCR library protocol, a unique molecular identifier was attached to each TCR cDNA molecule so that PCR and sequencing errors could be corrected. Regarding the original processing steps: TCR identification, UMI-based error correction and CDR3 extraction were performed with Decombinator tools. TCRs above a frequency of 2 per 1,000, corresponding to the top 1% of the tumor frequency distribution, were defined as expanded. Renyi diversity was computed with the R vegan package after each repertoire had been subsampled 100 times to 5,000 TCRs. CDR3 similarity networks were built from amino acid triplet string-kernel similarity, with CDR3s being connected when pairwise similarity was above 0.82. TCRdb ran its own pipeline on the public reads, namely fastp trimming at Q25 and MiXCR clone calling, and kept in-frame beta chains. One record per CDR3 amino acid sequence lists the most common genes and DNA. In this record, the V and J calls reflect TCRdb's handling and not the investigators' own analysis. The sample table shows under 13,000 distinct CDR3 sequences, and 24% are seen once. Of the sample, about a third falls within the top ten clones.

As a fraction of the sample, this clonotype is medium-sized (0.01 to 0.1%). This clone's antigen is unknown. No base-level quality is on record; no much larger clone is a single base apart. Specimen: PBMCs, collected at surgery. The receptor was isolated from a female donor with early-stage non-small cell lung cancer.

The DNA reads TGTGCCAGCAGCTGGGCCCCCTCAAACACCATATATTTT. Translated, this is CASSWAPSNTIYF. The V and J segments used are TRBV7-6 and TRBJ1-3; the D gene cannot be resolved reliably. The germline V gene sets CDR1 to SGHVS and CDR2 to FNYEAQ. Deletion took 4 bases off V and 6 bases off J, with a span of 10 bases between the germline ends. The CDR3 goes from the cysteine to the phenylalanine over 13 residues. Only the CDR3 region is kept as DNA, spanning 39 bases read in frame from base 1. Here the CDR3 is joined to the reference TRBV7-6 and TRBJ1-3 genes, and the full variable domain is: GAGVSQSPRYKVTKRGQDVALRCDPISGHVSLYWYRQALGQGPEFLTYFNYEAQQDKSGLPNDRFSAERPEGSISTLTIQRTEQRDSAMYRCASSWAPSNTIYFGEGSWLTVV.